Presented here are 20 T cell receptor beta chains from one specimen sequenced in a study of T cells in Graves' hyperthyroidism and ophthalmopathy. RNA transcripts gave rise to amplified TCR beta CDR3 regions. RT-PCR in the first round (using the HTBI primer set) targeted the TCR CDR3. MiXCR, applied by TCRdb to the multiplex PCR reads, yields one record per CDR3 protein. The table shows 450,000 to 700,000 distinct CDR3 sequences, with just over 45% occurring only once. Sequencing was performed on peripheral blood or thyroid tissue (not recorded which). Source of these receptors: an adult woman with Graves' disease, either hyperthyroidism or ophthalmopathy (not recorded which).

This clonotype has ten or more counts. The chain has TRBV7-3 and TRBJ2-7, with D hard to call. The CDR3 runs to 14 residues. V lost 1 base and J lost 7, with 14 bases in between. The germline CDR1 and CDR2 sequences are SGHTA and FQGTGA. The CDR3 nucleotides are TGTGCCAGCAGCTTAAGTCCTGGGGTACGGGAGCAGTACTTC. This translates into CASSLSPGVREQYF.

This clonotype was found a few times. This chain joins TRBV3-1 and TRBJ2-7; 7 positions agree with TRBD2. The J segment lost 6 bases and the V segment lost 1 base, leaving 6 bases of the junction unmatched. Per germline, CDR1 LGHDT and CDR2 YNNKEL (reference sequence). The CDR3 consists of 14 residues. The CDR3 loop reads CASSQAWGGSEQYF. CDR3 nucleotides: TGTGCCAGCAGCCAAGCCTGGGGGGGGAGCGAGCAGTACTTC.

The rearrangement links TRBV5-1 to TRBJ1-1; D gene uncertain. The germline V gene has CDR1 SGHRS and CDR2 YFSETQ. The length of the CDR3 is 15 residues. V lost 2 bases and J 5 bases, leaving 16 bases between the germline ends. The CDR3 reads CASSFGFRYRTEAFF. The CDR3 DNA sequence: TGCGCCAGCAGCTTCGGGTTCCGGTATAGGACTGAAGCTTTCTTT.

This clonotype was seen more than once but under ten times. This may arise from a read error, as a much more abundant clone is one base away. The chain joins TRBV10-3 to TRBJ1-2; D is possibly TRBD1 (6 bases). The length of the CDR3 is 14 residues. The germline V and J ends were trimmed by 4 bases and 0 bases, with 9 bases remaining between them. Germline CDR1 reads ENHRY; CDR2 reads SYGVKD. CDR3 coding DNA: TGTGCCATCAGTGGACAGGCTTCTAACTATGGCTACACCTTC. Its protein product is CAISGQASNYGYTF.

This clonotype was detected ten times or more. The chain couples TRBV3-1 to TRBJ2-2; a weak D match, TRBD1 (6 bases). This CDR3 has 13 amino acids. V lost 2 bases and J lost 7, with 8 bases in between. CDR1 LGHDT and CDR2 YNNKEL come from the germline V gene (reference sequence). CDR3 region: CASSQRTDGELFF. The CDR3 DNA reads as TGTGCCAGCAGCCAACGGACAGACGGGGAGCTGTTTTTT.

This clonotype was picked up many times. The CDR3 DNA follows: TGCAGTGCTAGAGATCGGCCGGGCAGGGAGAATCAGTCGGGAAACACCATATATTTT. Protein product: CSARDRPGRENQSGNTIYF. The chain combines TRBV20-1 with TRBJ1-3; TRBD1 might be the D (5 bases). Germline values: CDR1 DFQATT, CDR2 SNEGSKA (reference sequence). V dropped 0 bases and J dropped 4 bases, with 25 bases sitting between them. The CDR3 contains 19 residues.

The chain uses TRBV20-1 and TRBJ1-1, with 7 nucleotides matching TRBD1. Germline V gene sequence: CDR1 DFQATT, CDR2 SNEGSKA (reference sequence). The CDR3 covers 16 residues. Losses at the gene ends were 6 bases for V and 0 bases for J; bases not matched to a gene: 13. This CDR3 reads CSATGEGDSMNTEAFF. For the CDR3, the DNA is TGCAGTGCAACAGGGGAGGGGGACAGCATGAACACTGAAGCTTTCTTT.

The chain combines TRBV20-1 with TRBJ1-1, with TRBD1 matching over 8 bases. With V trimmed by 5 bases and J by 1 base, 3 bases remained unmatched. This CDR3 contains 13 residues. Germline assignment: CDR1 DFQATT and CDR2 SNEGSKA (reference sequence). In DNA, the CDR3 is TGCAGTGCTCGCGACAGGGGGAACACTGAAGCTTTCTTT. Its protein product is CSARDRGNTEAFF.

The chain is built from TRBV10-3 and TRBJ1-6; unclear D gene. Germline-derived CDR1 and CDR2 are ENHRY and SYGVKD. This CDR3 has 15 residues. Trimming left V 10 bases short and J 0 bases short, with 13 bases between. CDR3 sequence reads: CASTAGSSYNSPLHF. In DNA, the CDR3 is TGTGCCAGCACGGCTGGAAGCTCCTATAATTCACCCCTCCACTTT.

This clonotype was seen repeatedly, ten times or more. V usage is TRBV5-6 and J usage is TRBJ2-5, with D tentatively TRBD1 (6 bases). V lost 4 bases, J lost 5 bases, and 15 bases lay in between. CDR3 length: 14 amino acids. The germline gives CDR1 SGHDT, CDR2 YYEEEE. The CDR3 protein is CASSPMTGGETQYF. In DNA, the CDR3 is TGTGCCAGCAGCCCCATGACAGGTGGCGAGACCCAGTACTTC.

This clonotype was observed once. The J gene is TRBJ1-4, the V gene TRBV5-1; no clear D gene. Between the trimmed V and J ends, which lost 7 bases and 7 bases, there was a span of 2 bases. The germline V gene has CDR1 SGHRS and CDR2 YFSETQ. The CDR3 totals 9 residues. The CDR3 is CASGEKLFF. CDR3 nucleotides: TGCGCCAGCGGTGAAAAACTGTTTTTT.

Worth noting for this clonotype: Possible read error: a much larger clone is one base away. The chain carries TRBV24-1 and TRBJ2-7; TRBD2 is a possible D gene (5 bases). Trimming cost V 6 bases and J 2 bases, with 10 bases left between them. Germline CDR1 is KGHDR and CDR2 is SFDVKD. The CDR3 is 13 amino acids. The CDR3 nucleotides are TGTGCCACCAGTTTTAGGGAGCCCTACGAGCAGTACTTC. Protein product: CATSFREPYEQYF.

This clonotype has more than one count but fewer than ten. The chain has TRBV5-4 and TRBJ1-4; D call uncertain. Germline assignment: CDR1 SGHNT and CDR2 YYREEE (reference sequence). Trimming shortened V by 4 bases and J by 9 bases, and 13 bases separated the two germline ends. The CDR3 has 13 amino acids. CDR3 amino acids: CASSRRENKKLFF. The CDR3 DNA follows: TGTGCCAGCAGCCGCCGGGAGAATAAAAAACTGTTTTTT.

This clonotype was seen ten or more times. The chain couples TRBV20-1 to TRBJ2-2; 7 bases align to TRBD1. Looked up from germline, CDR1 is DFQATT and CDR2 is SNEGSKA (reference sequence). Germline trimming cut 6 bases from V and 0 bases from J; bases unmatched to any gene: 10. This CDR3 is 16 amino acids long. CDR3 residues: CSAHRAGTANTGELFF. The DNA for the CDR3 is TGCAGTGCGCATCGGGCCGGGACAGCGAACACCGGGGAGCTGTTTTTT.

V and J are TRBV7-2 and TRBJ2-5, with D tentatively TRBD1 or TRBD2 (5 bases each). The V end was cut by 5 bases, the J end by 5 bases, with 15 bases between. This CDR3 is 14 amino acids long. Germline loops: CDR1 SGHTA, CDR2 FQGNSA. CDR3 loop: CASSLRGVRETQYF. For the CDR3, the DNA is TGTGCCAGCAGCCTTCGAGGGGTTCGGGAGACCCAGTACTTC.

The chain couples TRBV28 to TRBJ1-4, with 9 bases fitting TRBD1. Germline CDR1 MDHEN, CDR2 SYDVKM. CDR3 size: 17 residues. The V segment lost 7 bases and the J segment 5 bases; nucleotides outside the gene matches: 14. In DNA, the CDR3 is TGTGCCAGCAATTGGGGGGAGCCGGGACAGGGAAATGAAAAACTGTTTTTT. This translates into CASNWGEPGQGNEKLFF.

The chain joins TRBV6-5 to TRBJ2-7, with D unclear. The CDR3 totals 12 residues. Germline V CDR1 and CDR2: MNHEY, SVGAGI. V was shortened by 7 bases and J by 10 bases, with 17 bases between the two germline ends. The CDR3 protein is CASTDAGPAQYF. In nucleotides, the CDR3 is TGTGCCAGCACAGATGCTGGTCCAGCTCAGTACTTC.

The sample holds many counts of this clonotype. This rearrangement joins TRBV4-1 to TRBJ2-5; a possible D gene is TRBD2 (6 bases). Germline V CDR1 and CDR2: MGHRA, YSYEKL. Trimming left V 0 bases short and J 4 bases short, with 12 bases between. There are 15 residues in the CDR3. Written as DNA, the CDR3 is TGCGCCAGCAGCCAAGATCATGGGGGGAGAGAGACCCAGTACTTC. Translated: CASSQDHGGRETQYF.

This clonotype was seen repeatedly, ten times or more. V is TRBV10-2 and J is TRBJ2-7, with 8 bases lining up with TRBD1. The CDR3 length is 13 residues. Germline trimming cut 2 bases from V and 7 bases from J; bases unmatched to any gene: 4. In germline, CDR1 is WSHSY, CDR2 SAAADI. Written as DNA, the CDR3 is TGCGCCAGCAGTGAGGGACAGGGTGAGGAGCAGTACTTC. Translated: CASSEGQGEEQYF.

This clonotype has a count of ten or more. The chain has TRBV25-1 and TRBJ1-4, with D possibly being TRBD1 (5 bases). The CDR3 runs 12 residues. Germline CDR1 is MGHDK and CDR2 is SYGVNS. V was clipped by 1 base and J by 10 bases, with 7 bases between them. The CDR3 DNA is TGTGCCAGCAGTGAATTTGGGGGAAAACTGTTTTTT. This encodes CASSEFGGKLFF.